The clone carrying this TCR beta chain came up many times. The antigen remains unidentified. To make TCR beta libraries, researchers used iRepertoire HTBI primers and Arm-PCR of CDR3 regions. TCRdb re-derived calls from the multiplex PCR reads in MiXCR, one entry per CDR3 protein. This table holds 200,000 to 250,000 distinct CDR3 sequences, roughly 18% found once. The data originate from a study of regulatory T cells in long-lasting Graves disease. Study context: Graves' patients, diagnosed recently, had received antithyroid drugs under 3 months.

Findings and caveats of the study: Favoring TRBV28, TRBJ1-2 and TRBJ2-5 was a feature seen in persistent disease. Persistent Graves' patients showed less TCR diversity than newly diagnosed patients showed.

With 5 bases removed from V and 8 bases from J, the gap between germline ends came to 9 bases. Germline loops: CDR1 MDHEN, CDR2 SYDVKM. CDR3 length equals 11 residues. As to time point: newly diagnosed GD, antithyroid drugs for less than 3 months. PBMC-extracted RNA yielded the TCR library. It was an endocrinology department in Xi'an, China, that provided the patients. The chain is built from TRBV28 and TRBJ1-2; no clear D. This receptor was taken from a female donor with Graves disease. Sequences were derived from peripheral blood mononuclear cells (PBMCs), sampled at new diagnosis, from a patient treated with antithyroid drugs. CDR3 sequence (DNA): TGTGCCAGCAGTGATGGGGAGGGCTACACCTTC. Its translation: CASSDGEGYTF.